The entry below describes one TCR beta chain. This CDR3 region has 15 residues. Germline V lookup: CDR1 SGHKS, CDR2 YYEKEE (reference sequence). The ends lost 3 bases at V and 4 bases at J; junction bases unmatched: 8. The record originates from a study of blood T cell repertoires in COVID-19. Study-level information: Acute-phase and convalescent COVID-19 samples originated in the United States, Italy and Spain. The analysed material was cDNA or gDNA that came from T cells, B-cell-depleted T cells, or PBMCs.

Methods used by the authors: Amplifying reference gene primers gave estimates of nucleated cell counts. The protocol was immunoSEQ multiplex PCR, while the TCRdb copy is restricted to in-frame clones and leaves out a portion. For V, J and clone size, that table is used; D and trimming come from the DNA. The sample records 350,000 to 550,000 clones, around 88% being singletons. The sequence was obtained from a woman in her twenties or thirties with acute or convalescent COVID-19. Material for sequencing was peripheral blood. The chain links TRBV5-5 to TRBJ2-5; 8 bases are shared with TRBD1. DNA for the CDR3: TGTGCCAGCAGCTCGGGACAGGACCCTCGAGAGACCCAGTACTTC. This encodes CASSSGQDPRETQYF.